A single sample is the source of the 18 T cell receptor beta chains below, sequenced in a study of Ad26.COV2.S vaccination and SARS-CoV-2 variants. Documented treatment: roughly 18 received Ad26.COV2.S at low or high dose, single or two shots; 5 received placebo; per-sample allocation not given. Day 63 after the first injection of vaccine or placebo was the sampling time. Profiling relied on immunoSEQ multiplex PCR, and the TCRdb table lists in-frame clones only, not all of them. Counted here are 350,000 to 500,000 clones, 80% to 90% occurring once; the ten biggest clones make up approximately 2.5%. The specimen was peripheral blood, collected in a trial of Ad26.COV2.S vaccine versus placebo. The origin of the receptors is a person aged 18 to 65 who received the Ad26.COV2.S COVID-19 vaccine or a placebo.

The chain has TRBV7-9 and TRBJ2-1; D remains ambiguous. Trimming cost V 5 bases and J 10 bases, with 9 bases left between them. In germline, CDR1 is SEHNR, CDR2 FQNEAQ (reference sequence). CDR3 size: 11 residues. The CDR3 here is CASSGPWEQFF. The CDR3 nucleotides are TGTGCCAGCAGCGGCCCCTGGGAGCAGTTCTTC.

The V gene is TRBV5-1, the J gene TRBJ1-1, with D hard to call. This CDR3 region has 14 residues. Germline V gene sequence: CDR1 SGHRS, CDR2 YFSETQ. Trimming left V 0 bases short and J 0 bases short, with 6 bases between. Here the CDR3 reads CASSLGVMNTEAFF. In DNA, the CDR3 is TGCGCCAGCAGCTTGGGGGTCATGAACACTGAAGCTTTCTTT.

J is TRBJ1-3 and V is TRBV4-1, with TRBD1 matching over 7 bases. This CDR3 spans 17 amino acids. V lost 0 bases and J lost 2; bases outside the gene matches: 7. The germline CDR1 and CDR2 sequences are MGHRA and YSYEKL. Written as DNA, the CDR3 is TGCGCCAGCAGCCAAGATCGGACAGGAGATCCTGGAAACACCATATATTTT. This encodes CASSQDRTGDPGNTIYF.

This chain joins TRBV7-9 and TRBJ1-1; D unresolved. Per the germline V gene, CDR1 is SEHNR and CDR2 is FQNEAQ (reference sequence). V was trimmed by 5 bases and J by 3 bases, leaving 19 bases between them. This CDR3 spans 16 amino acids. The CDR3 loop reads CASSPPFRTEDTEAFF. For the CDR3, the DNA is TGTGCCAGCAGCCCCCCCTTCCGGACGGAGGACACTGAAGCTTTCTTT.

The chain couples TRBV2 to TRBJ2-2; 9 positions match TRBD1. The CDR3 sequence is 13 residues long. The germline V gene has CDR1 SNHLY and CDR2 FYNNEI. V lost 6 bases to trimming and J lost 9 bases; unmatched junction nucleotides: 5. CDR3 sequence: CASRRDRVWELFF. The CDR3 DNA reads TGTGCCAGCAGGCGGGACAGGGTGTGGGAGCTGTTTTTT.

The rearrangement joins TRBV19 to TRBJ1-6, with 8 bases matching TRBD1. The CDR3 is made up of 15 amino acids. After removal of 7 bases from V and 7 bases from J, the junction contained 9 bases not matched to a gene. CDR1 is LNHDA and CDR2 is SQIVND in the germline V gene (reference sequence). Here the CDR3 DNA reads TGTGCCAGTAAGGACAGGGTCGTGTCAAATTCACCCCTCCACTTT. It codes for CASKDRVVSNSPLHF.

The genes are TRBV20-1 and TRBJ2-7; D remains ambiguous. CDR3 length: 11 residues. Germline values: CDR1 DFQATT, CDR2 SNEGSKA (reference sequence). Trimming left V 0 bases short and J 3 bases short, with 3 bases between. The CDR3 DNA reads TGCAGTGCTAGAGATCTCTACGAGCAGTACTTC. It specifies CSARDLYEQYF.

The chain is built from TRBV27 and TRBJ2-3, with D possibly called TRBD1 or TRBD2 (5 bases each). The CDR3 covers 15 residues. From germline, CDR1 is MNHEY and CDR2 SMNVEV (reference sequence). V lost 6 bases and J 7 bases, leaving 20 bases between the germline ends. CDR3 sequence reads: CASSQRGRAIYTQYF. The CDR3 nucleotides read TGTGCCAGCAGCCAACGGGGCAGGGCCATTTATACGCAGTATTTT.

The gene calls are TRBV18 and TRBJ2-7, with 7 nucleotides matching TRBD2. This CDR3 contains 14 residues. Trimming at V came to 3 bases and at J to 3 bases, leaving 5 bases not matched to a gene. The germline V gene has CDR1 KGHSH and CDR2 LQKENI. The chain's CDR3 is CASSPVGGIYEQYV. The CDR3 DNA is TGTGCCAGCTCACCCGTGGGAGGGATCTACGAGCAGTACGTC.

The chain recombines TRBV18 with TRBJ2-7; no clear D gene. CDR1 is KGHSH and CDR2 is LQKENI in the germline V gene. The CDR3 totals 13 residues. V gave up 1 base and J gave up 5 bases, with 9 bases separating them. This chain's CDR3 is CASSPRGKNEQYV. The CDR3 DNA reads as TGTGCCAGCTCACCACGGGGAAAAAACGAGCAGTACGTC.

The gene calls are TRBV11-2 and TRBJ2-7; D is tentatively TRBD1 or TRBD2 (6 bases each). The CDR3 covers 15 residues. Trimming stripped 5 bases from V and 6 bases from J, with 20 bases between. Per the germline V gene, CDR1 is SGHAT and CDR2 is FQNNGV. The DNA of the CDR3 is TGTGCCAGCAGCGCCCGACTAGGGGGGACTCGCGAGCAGTACGTC. The encoded protein is CASSARLGGTREQYV.

This clone was counted between two and nine times. This chain joins TRBV7-2 and TRBJ1-1; D may be TRBD1 (6 bases). The CDR3 sequence is 15 residues long. CDR1 is SGHTA and CDR2 is FQGNSA in the germline V gene. The V end was cut by 2 bases, the J end by 1 base, with 11 bases between. The DNA of the CDR3 is TGTGCCAGCAGCTTATATGGGGGGGCGAACACTGAAGCTTTCTTT. Its protein product is CASSLYGGANTEAFF.

This clone was detected a few times. The rearrangement uses TRBV2 and TRBJ1-4; D is uncertain. Germline-derived CDR1 and CDR2 are SNHLY and FYNNEI. The germline V and J ends were trimmed by 8 bases and 7 bases, with 17 bases remaining between them. This CDR3 has 14 residues. CDR3 in DNA: TGTGCCAGCTTCGGTGGGTTTAGAGCTGAAAAACTGTTTTTT. Its translation: CASFGGFRAEKLFF.

V is TRBV12-5 and J is TRBJ2-5; D may correspond to TRBD1 or TRBD2 (5 bases each). The CDR3 runs 17 residues. V gave up 2 bases and J gave up 5 bases, with 21 bases separating them. Germline V CDR1 and CDR2: LGHNT, FRNRAP. CDR3 sequence reads: CASGLSLRDPGRETQYF. CDR3 nucleotides: TGTGCTAGTGGTTTGAGCCTCCGGGATCCGGGACGGGAGACCCAGTACTTC. The full variable domain, its missing parts supplied by reference TRBV12-5 and TRBJ2-5, is DARVTQTPRHKVTEMGQEVTMRCQPILGHNTVFWYRQTMMQGLELLAYFRNRAPLDDSGMPKDRFSAEMPDATLATLKIQPSEPRDSAVYFCASGLSLRDPGRETQYFGPGTRLLVL.

A note on this clone: Other DNA sequences in the sample encode the same CDR3. This chain uses TRBV5-1 with TRBJ1-1; the D is unclear. V was pared by 1 base and J by 1 base, with 5 bases between. Germline CDR1 and CDR2: SGHRS and YFSETQ. The CDR3 loop spans 13 amino acids. CDR3 in amino acids: CASSLWQNTEAFF. CDR3 in DNA: TGCGCCAGCAGCTTGTGGCAGAACACTGAAGCTTTCTTT.

CDR3 in amino acids: CASSPAVRARGYGYTF. The CDR3 DNA follows: TGTGCCAGCTCACCTGCGGTGAGGGCTCGAGGCTATGGCTACACCTTC. This chain joins TRBV18 and TRBJ1-2; the D is unclear. This CDR3 comprises 16 residues. CDR1 is KGHSH and CDR2 is LQKENI in the germline V gene. Trimming cost V 3 bases and J 4 bases, with 18 bases left between them.

V gene TRBV19 combines with J gene TRBJ2-5; 9 bases fit TRBD2. With V trimmed by 6 bases and J by 5 bases, 10 bases remained unmatched. Germline lookup yields CDR1 LNHDA and CDR2 SQIVND (reference sequence). There are 15 residues in the CDR3. CDR3 sequence: CASRTTRREGETQYF. DNA for the CDR3: TGTGCCAGTAGAACCACCCGGCGGGAGGGGGAGACCCAGTACTTC.

V is TRBV7-8 and J is TRBJ2-7; TRBD1 aligns across 7 bases. V shed 6 bases, J shed 3 bases, and the junction held 5 bases outside the gene matches. The CDR3 covers 13 residues. The germline V gene has CDR1 SGHVS and CDR2 FQNEAQ. This chain's CDR3 is CASSYSGGYEQYF. CDR3 coding DNA: TGTGCCAGCAGTTACTCAGGGGGCTACGAGCAGTACTTC.